The entry that follows covers one T cell receptor beta chain sequence. What it binds is not known. Trimming took off 0 bases at V and 3 bases at J, with 11 bases between the two ends. The germline V gene has CDR1 SGHVS and CDR2 FQNEAQ. This CDR3 is built from 15 residues. These data originate in a study of long-term antiretroviral therapy in people with HIV. Findings of the study overall: Narrower CDR3 length ranges marked HIV repertoires relative to controls. Diversity rose after ART but stayed below transplant donor controls.

Samples held about 0.85-10 million cryopreserved PBMC, and DNA extraction followed. With survey level as its setting, the immunoSEQ assay was v3.0. Sequencing efforts were directed toward about 35,000-55,000 T-cell genomes per sample. Here immunoSEQ multiplex PCR was the method, and the copy in TCRdb shows in-frame clones only, minus some. The sample lists about 7,100 clones, approximately 79% occurring once. The clonotype originates from a man aged 35 to 55 with HIV. This chain connects TRBV7-8 to TRBJ1-2; no reliable D call. The sequences come from unsorted PBMCs, collected 1.1 years after starting antiretroviral therapy. The CDR3 region is CASSLAATQDYGYTF. The CDR3 DNA reads TGTGCCAGCAGCTTAGCGGCCACTCAAGACTATGGCTACACCTTC.